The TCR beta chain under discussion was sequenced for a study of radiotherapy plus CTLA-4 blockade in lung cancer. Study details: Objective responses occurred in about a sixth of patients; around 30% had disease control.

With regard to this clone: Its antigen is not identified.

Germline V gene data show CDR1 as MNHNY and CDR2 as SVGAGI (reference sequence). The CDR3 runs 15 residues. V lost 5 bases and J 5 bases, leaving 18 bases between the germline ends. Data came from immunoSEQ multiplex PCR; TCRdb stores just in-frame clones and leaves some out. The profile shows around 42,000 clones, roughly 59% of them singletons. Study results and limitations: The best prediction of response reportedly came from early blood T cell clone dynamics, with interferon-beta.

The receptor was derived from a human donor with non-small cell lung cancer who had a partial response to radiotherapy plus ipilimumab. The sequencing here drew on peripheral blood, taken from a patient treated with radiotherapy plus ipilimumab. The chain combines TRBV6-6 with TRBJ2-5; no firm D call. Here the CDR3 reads CASSPARGDGETQYF. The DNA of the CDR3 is TGTGCCAGCAGTCCCGCCCGAGGAGACGGGGAGACCCAGTACTTC.